This T cell receptor beta chain was documented in a study of blood T cell repertoires in COVID-19. About the study: Researchers got acute and convalescent COVID-19 samples from the United States, Italy and Spain. Sources were T cells, B-cell-depleted T cells, or PBMCs; the material itself was cDNA or gDNA.

Methods used by the authors: From reference gene primer amplification, estimates of nucleated cell counts were derived. The data were produced by immunoSEQ multiplex PCR, yet TCRdb's version contains in-frame clones alone and is incomplete. V and J calls and clone size follow that table, whereas D and trimming were derived from the DNA. The table lists roughly 250,000 clones, around 90% of them singletons, with approximately 4% in the top ten. The germline gives CDR1 SSHAT, CDR2 FNYEAQ (reference sequence). The CDR3 has 15 residues. With V trimmed by 7 bases and J by 5 bases, 10 bases remained unmatched.

The chain couples TRBV7-7 to TRBJ2-2, with 7 bases aligning to TRBD2. This TCR was recovered from a man in his fifties or sixties who had recovered from COVID-19. Specimen: peripheral blood. In DNA, the CDR3 is TGTGCCAGCACCCGGGAGGCGCCTGGGACCGGGGAGCTGTTTTTT. Translating it yields CASTREAPGTGELFF.